The next 21 T cell receptor beta chains were all read from a single sample in a study of response to subunit inactivated influenza vaccine. One entry per CDR3 protein, called by TCRdb with MiXCR from the RT-PCR reads. The sample lists fewer than 700,000 distinct CDR3 sequences; around 13% were seen once. The starting material was PBMCs from blood, obtained about 6 weeks after vaccination. These receptors came from a man in his fifties who received an inactivated influenza vaccine.

V and J are TRBV14 and TRBJ2-5, with 12 bases identical to TRBD2. The V gene end was trimmed by 4 bases and the J gene end by 1 base; junction bases not matched to a gene: 10. This CDR3 has 18 residues. Germline-derived CDR1 and CDR2 are SGHDN and FVKESK. In DNA form, the CDR3 reads TGTGCCAGCAGCCTCATTCGAAGGACTAGCGGGATCCAAGAGACCCAGTACTTC. This encodes CASSLIRRTSGIQETQYF.

The gene calls are TRBV4-3 and TRBJ1-4, with D tentatively TRBD1 (6 bases). V was pared by 0 bases and J by 0 bases, with 11 bases between. Per germline, CDR1 LGHNA and CDR2 YSLEER. The CDR3 has 17 amino acids. CDR3: CASSQETGIATNEKLFF. The CDR3 DNA sequence: TGCGCCAGCAGCCAAGAAACAGGGATCGCAACTAATGAAAAACTGTTTTTT.

In DNA form, the CDR3 reads TGTGCCAGCAGTTTTGGTCGGGGGGGGGATGAAAAACTGTTTTTT. It codes for CASSFGRGGDEKLFF. The chain links TRBV12-3 or TRBV12-4 to TRBJ1-4; maybe TRBD1 (5 bases). This CDR3 comprises 15 residues. The ends were cut back, 3 bases at V and 6 bases at J, with 14 bases in the middle.

This clonotype occurred a few times. The genes are TRBV4-2 and TRBJ2-7; D is uncertain. Trimming removed 1 base from V and 0 bases from J, with 10 bases in between. CDR1 LGHNA and CDR2 YNFKEQ come from the germline V gene. The CDR3 spans 15 residues. CDR3 nucleotides: TGTGCCAGCAGCCAAGCCACCGAGCGCTCCTACGAGCAGTACTTC. It codes for CASSQATERSYEQYF.

This clonotype was detected only a few times. The rearrangement joins TRBV7-8 to TRBJ1-1; D is unclear. Germline CDR1 is SGHVS and CDR2 is FQNEAQ. The CDR3 contains 15 residues. Trimming stripped 2 bases from V and 5 bases from J, with 15 bases between. The CDR3: CASSLREGAGTEAFF. The CDR3, as DNA: TGTGCCAGCAGCTTAAGGGAGGGTGCGGGAACTGAAGCTTTCTTT.

This clonotype was counted a few times. The chain combines TRBV14 with TRBJ2-1; 12 bases align to TRBD2. V shed 0 bases, J shed 2 bases, and the junction held 11 bases outside the gene matches. Looked up from germline, CDR1 is SGHDN and CDR2 is FVKESK. The CDR3 has 20 amino acids. The CDR3 region is CASSQDPKLAGGQTYNEQFF. In nucleotides, the CDR3 is TGTGCCAGCAGCCAAGATCCCAAACTAGCGGGAGGTCAGACCTACAATGAGCAGTTCTTC.

This clonotype was seen a handful of times. This sequence joins TRBV5-1 and TRBJ2-7, with 9 bases lining up with TRBD1. In germline, CDR1 is SGHRS, CDR2 YFSETQ. V shed 4 bases, J shed 4 bases, and the junction held 9 bases outside the gene matches. The length of the CDR3 is 15 residues. CDR3 sequence: CASSITGQGIYEQYF. DNA of the CDR3: TGCGCCAGCAGCATAACCGGACAGGGGATTTACGAGCAGTACTTC. Combining the CDR3 with reference TRBV5-1 and TRBJ2-7 gives the whole variable domain KAGVTQTPRYLIKTRGQQVTLSCSPISGHRSVSWYQQTPGQGLQFLFEYFSETQRNKGNFPGRFSGRQFSNSRSEMNVSTLELGDSALYLCASSITGQGIYEQYFGPGTRLTVT.

This clonotype was detected a few times. The gene calls are TRBV10-3 and TRBJ2-2; TRBD2 aligns across 7 bases. Trimming removed 4 bases from V and 2 bases from J; junction bases left unmatched: 10. CDR1 is ENHRY and CDR2 is SYGVKD in the germline V gene. CDR3 length: 17 amino acids. CDR3: CAISGASGRLNTGELFF. Written as DNA, the CDR3 is TGTGCCATCAGTGGGGCTAGCGGAAGATTAAACACCGGGGAGCTGTTTTTT.

This clonotype has more than one count but fewer than ten. This sequence joins TRBV6-1 and TRBJ2-1; D is possibly TRBD2 (5 bases). The CDR3 spans 14 residues. Germline CDR1 MNHNS, CDR2 SASEGT. Deletions cut 5 bases from V and 4 bases from J, with 12 bases between. DNA of the CDR3: TGTGCCAGCAGTCGACTATCCCCTTACAATGAGCAGTTCTTC. Amino acid sequence: CASSRLSPYNEQFF.

This clonotype was detected a few times. The genes are TRBV7-9 and TRBJ2-7; TRBD1 might be the D (5 bases). Germline values: CDR1 SEHNR, CDR2 FQNEAQ (reference sequence). The CDR3 consists of 14 residues. V gave up 8 bases and J gave up 5 bases, with 19 bases separating them. CDR3 in amino acids: CASGTPWGGNEQYF. The CDR3 DNA sequence: TGTGCCAGCGGAACACCTTGGGGCGGTAACGAGCAGTACTTC. The complete variable domain, with remaining parts taken from reference TRBV7-9 and TRBJ2-7, reads DTGVSQNPRHKITKRGQNVTFRCDPISEHNRLYWYRQTLGQGPEFLTYFQNEAQLEKSRLLSDRFSAERPKGSFSTLEIQRTEQGDSAMYLCASGTPWGGNEQYFGPGTRLTVT.

The chain has TRBV5-1 and TRBJ2-5; TRBD1 is a possible D gene (5 bases). This CDR3 contains 15 residues. Trimming removed 0 bases from V and 6 bases from J, with 15 bases in between. CDR1 is SGHRS, CDR2 YFSETQ, per germline. The CDR3 is CASSLVSQGLKTQYF. CDR3 nucleotide sequence: TGCGCCAGCAGCTTGGTTTCTCAGGGTTTGAAGACCCAGTACTTC.

With regard to this clonotype: A much larger clone differs by one base, so this may be a read error. The gene calls are TRBV12-3 or TRBV12-4 and TRBJ2-7; the match to TRBD2 covers 15 bases. The V and J ends lost 8 bases and 2 bases, in that order; junction bases with no gene match: 10. This CDR3 has 17 amino acids. CDR3 protein: CASSGTSGRRGTYEQYF. The CDR3 DNA reads as TGTGCCAGCTCCGGGACTAGCGGGAGGCGGGGTACCTACGAGCAGTACTTC.

The table lists this clonotype with a few counts. This chain links TRBV13 with TRBJ1-2; weak D call: TRBD1 (5 bases). V lost 5 bases and J 0 bases, leaving 13 bases between the germline ends. The CDR3 runs to 15 residues. Germline CDR1 is PRHDT and CDR2 is FYEKMQ (reference sequence). The CDR3 is CASSVLGTPNYGYTF. The CDR3 region has the DNA TGTGCCAGCAGCGTCCTTGGGACTCCTAACTATGGCTACACCTTC. Full variable domain (remainder filled in from reference TRBV13 and TRBJ1-2): AAGVIQSPRHLIKEKRETATLKCYPIPRHDTVYWYQQGPGQDPQFLISFYEKMQSDKGSIPDRFSAQQFSDYHSELNMSSLELGDSALYFCASSVLGTPNYGYTFGSGTRLTVV.

The chain recombines TRBV7-9 with TRBJ1-1; no firm D call. The germline V gene has CDR1 SEHNR and CDR2 FQNEAQ (reference sequence). The CDR3 is made up of 14 amino acids. The germline V and J ends were trimmed by 5 bases and 0 bases, with 10 bases remaining between them. This CDR3 reads CASSHPPMNTEAFF. CDR3 coding DNA: TGTGCCAGCAGCCACCCGCCCATGAACACTGAAGCTTTCTTT.

The genes are TRBV29-1 and TRBJ2-3; D possibly matches TRBD1 or TRBD2 (6 bases each). CDR1 and CDR2 from the germline V gene are SQVTM and ANQGSEA. V gave up 5 bases and J gave up 2 bases, with 23 bases separating them. The CDR3 spans 17 residues. CDR3 sequence reads: CSVTRSDRGRATDTQYF. The CDR3 DNA sequence: TGCAGCGTTACCCGATCGGACCGGGGGCGTGCCACAGATACGCAGTATTTT.

The rearrangement joins TRBV10-3 to TRBJ2-1; 9 bases are a match to TRBD2. This CDR3 contains 14 residues. Trimming cost V 4 bases and J 6 bases; bases outside gene matches: 4. Germline lookup yields CDR1 ENHRY and CDR2 SYGVKD. CDR3 DNA sequence: TGTGCCATCAGTGCTTCTAGCGGGGTCAATGAGCAGTTCTTC. Its translation: CAISASSGVNEQFF.

The V call is TRBV7-2, the J call TRBJ2-1; 14 bases are shared with TRBD2. Looked up from germline, CDR1 is SGHTA and CDR2 is FQGNSA. V was pared by 1 base and J by 10 bases, with 6 bases of the junction left unmatched. The CDR3 covers 16 residues. This CDR3 reads CASSLEGTSGSHEQFF. In DNA, the CDR3 is TGTGCCAGCAGCTTAGAGGGGACTAGCGGGAGTCACGAGCAGTTCTTC.

The table lists this clonotype with a few counts. The J gene is TRBJ1-2, the V gene TRBV7-9, with unresolved D. CDR1 SEHNR and CDR2 FQNEAQ come from the germline V gene (reference sequence). Trimming removed 2 bases from V and 0 bases from J, with 7 bases in between. The CDR3 loop spans 14 amino acids. The CDR3 DNA is TGTGCCAGCAGCTTAATGGCAGCTAACTATGGCTACACCTTC. This translates into CASSLMAANYGYTF.

The CDR3 DNA sequence: TGCAGTGCTAGAGATTATGAGGGGGTCCTCAACACTGAAGCTTTCTTT. Translating gives CSARDYEGVLNTEAFF. The V and J genes are TRBV20-1 and TRBJ1-1, with D possibly matching TRBD1 (6 bases). V shed 0 bases and J shed 2 bases, with 16 bases lying between them. The CDR3 runs 16 residues. Germline lookup yields CDR1 DFQATT and CDR2 SNEGSKA (reference sequence).

The chain recombines TRBV5-1 with TRBJ2-7; possibly TRBD1 for D (6 bases). Trimming shortened V by 0 bases and J by 5 bases, and 15 bases separated the two germline ends. Germline-derived CDR1 and CDR2 are SGHRS and YFSETQ. The CDR3 runs to 15 residues. Here the CDR3 reads CASSLAARGGDEQYF. The CDR3, as DNA: TGCGCCAGCAGCTTGGCGGCCAGGGGCGGCGACGAGCAGTACTTC. Full variable domain (outside the CDR3, taken from reference TRBV5-1 and TRBJ2-7): KAGVTQTPRYLIKTRGQQVTLSCSPISGHRSVSWYQQTPGQGLQFLFEYFSETQRNKGNFPGRFSGRQFSNSRSEMNVSTLELGDSALYLCASSLAARGGDEQYFGPGTRLTVT.

This clonotype occurred a few times. CDR3 DNA: TGTGCCAGCAGCTTTGAGTGGGGGACGAGCAATGAGCAGTTCTTC. Translated: CASSFEWGTSNEQFF. The gene calls are TRBV5-5 and TRBJ2-1, with D possibly called TRBD1 or TRBD2 (5 bases each). This CDR3 has 15 amino acids. V was shortened by 2 bases and J by 6 bases, with 15 bases between the two germline ends. Per germline, CDR1 SGHKS and CDR2 YYEKEE (reference sequence).